The clone carrying this T cell receptor beta chain turned up a few times. Its antigen is undetermined. The entry originates in a study of T cells in Graves' hyperthyroidism and ophthalmopathy. The study, taken as a whole, reports: Most clonotypes expanded in thyroid above 0.001 were likewise present in blood. Ophthalmopathy was told apart from stable hyperthyroidism by a 13 V-J model.

Amplified TCR beta CDR3 regions came from RNA transcripts. The TCR CDR3 was amplified in a first-round RT-PCR using the HTBI primer set. TCRdb re-analysed the multiplex PCR reads in MiXCR, keeping a single row per CDR3 protein. This table holds about 300,000 distinct CDR3 sequences, roughly 15% found once. The ends lost 5 bases at V and 1 base at J; junction bases unmatched: 12. This CDR3 contains 17 residues. The V gene's germline CDR1 is SGHVS and CDR2 FQNEAQ. The sample was blood. This sequence originates from a young man with Graves' hyperthyroidism. This chain links TRBV7-8 with TRBJ2-5, with 8 nucleotides matching TRBD2. The CDR3 DNA reads TGTGCCAGCAGCCGCGGGAGGCTAGCGGGTATCCAAGAGACCCAGTACTTC. Its protein is CASSRGRLAGIQETQYF.